One and the same sample provided the 17 T cell receptor beta chains below, sequenced in a study of CD8 T cells in Susac syndrome. The authors reverse transcribed 0.5 to 1 ug RNA with random hexamers. One entry per CDR3 protein results from TCRdb running MiXCR on the immunoSEQ multiplex PCR reads. The sample consists of tens of thousands of distinct CDR3 sequences, about 92% of them appearing once. Sequencing was carried out using CD8+ T cells from PBMCs. These receptors were obtained from a human donor in good health.

V and J are TRBV7-2 and TRBJ2-2; D is perhaps TRBD1 (5 bases). The CDR3 spans 15 residues. The germline gives CDR1 SGHTA, CDR2 FQGNSA. V lost 2 bases to trimming and J lost 4 bases, with 11 bases between them. The DNA for the CDR3 is TGTGCCAGCAGCTTATTGACAGAGAGCACCGGGGAGCTGTTTTTT. Its translation is CASSLLTESTGELFF.

The chain uses TRBV28 and TRBJ1-6, with a tentative D call TRBD1 (5 bases). The CDR3 sequence is 14 residues long. From germline, CDR1 is MDHEN and CDR2 SYDVKM. Trimming cost V 8 bases and J 0 bases, with 8 bases left between them. The CDR3 DNA follows: TGTGCCAGCGGGGACCGCTCCTATAATTCACCCCTCCACTTT. This gives the protein CASGDRSYNSPLHF.

This clonotype was counted only a few times. The chain recombines TRBV9 with TRBJ1-5, with D tentatively TRBD1 (5 bases). The germline V and J ends were trimmed by 5 bases and 6 bases, with 15 bases remaining between them. Looked up from germline, CDR1 is SGDLS and CDR2 is YYNGEE. The CDR3 contains 14 residues. The CDR3 spells CASSGEGLGQPQHF. CDR3 nucleotide sequence: TGTGCCAGCAGTGGGGAGGGGTTGGGTCAGCCCCAGCATTTT.

The V gene is TRBV10-2, the J gene TRBJ1-2, with TRBD1 as a possible D gene (5 bases). The CDR3 has 14 residues. V was clipped by 2 bases and J by 10 bases, with 17 bases between them. Per the germline V gene, CDR1 is WSHSY and CDR2 is SAAADI. The CDR3 sequence: CASSETRAYGDYTF. CDR3 nucleotides: TGCGCCAGCAGTGAGACCAGGGCCTATGGCGACTACACCTTC.

The chain joins TRBV12-3 or TRBV12-4 to TRBJ2-5, with 8 bases lining up with TRBD1. This CDR3 comprises 12 residues. V shed 10 bases and J 5 bases; nucleotides not matched to a gene: 6. CDR3 sequence: CATLDRGETQYF. CDR3 nucleotides: TGTGCCACCCTAGACAGGGGTGAGACCCAGTACTTC.

The chain has TRBV5-1 and TRBJ1-5; tentative D call: TRBD1 (5 bases). Trimming pared 1 base from V and 4 bases from J, leaving 9 bases between. This CDR3 spans 14 amino acids. Germline CDR1 reads SGHRS; CDR2 reads YFSETQ. This CDR3 reads CASSLLGGNQPQHF. The DNA of the CDR3 is TGCGCCAGCAGCTTGTTGGGGGGAAATCAGCCCCAGCATTTT.

V usage is TRBV7-9 and J usage is TRBJ1-1; D is uncertain. The V gene's germline CDR1 is SEHNR and CDR2 FQNEAQ (reference sequence). The CDR3 extends over 15 amino acids. Trimming took 5 bases from V and 0 from J, leaving 13 bases between them. As DNA, the CDR3 is TGTGCCAGCAGCCGCCCCGCTGGTATGAACACTGAAGCTTTCTTT. This translates into CASSRPAGMNTEAFF.

The CDR3 nucleotides read TGCAGTGTCACTAGCGGTGGCTCCTACGAGCAGTACTTC. Protein: CSVTSGGSYEQYF. The chain has TRBV20-1 and TRBJ2-7, with 8 bases aligning to TRBD2. In germline, CDR1 is DFQATT, CDR2 SNEGSKA (reference sequence). V lost 7 bases and J lost 0; bases outside the gene matches: 5. CDR3 length: 13 amino acids.

The J gene is TRBJ2-1, the V gene TRBV7-8; weak D call: TRBD1 (6 bases). The V end lost 2 bases, the J end lost 2 bases, and 16 bases lay between the germline ends. Germline lookup yields CDR1 SGHVS and CDR2 FQNEAQ. The CDR3 has 17 residues. CDR3 nucleotides: TGTGCCAGCAGCTTACTGGGAAGTAGGACAGCCTACAATGAGCAGTTCTTC. It specifies CASSLLGSRTAYNEQFF. The whole variable domain, remainder taken from reference TRBV7-8 and TRBJ2-1, is GAGVSQSPRYKVAKRGQDVALRCDPISGHVSLFWYQQALGQGPEFLTYFQNEAQLDKSGLPSDRFFAERPEGSVSTLKIQRTQQEDSAVYLCASSLLGSRTAYNEQFFGPGTRLTVL.

V and J are TRBV12-3 or TRBV12-4 and TRBJ1-5, with D uncertain. V shed 6 bases and J shed 4 bases, with 16 bases lying between them. CDR3 length equals 15 residues. The CDR3 spells CASSLLSEFNQPQHF. The CDR3 DNA sequence: TGTGCCAGCAGCCTCCTCTCAGAATTTAATCAGCCCCAGCATTTT.

The count of this clonotype is one. The chain couples TRBV6-2 or TRBV6-3 to TRBJ2-7; 9 nucleotides agree with TRBD1. With V trimmed by 4 bases and J by 5 bases, 9 bases remained unmatched. The CDR3 covers 15 residues. Germline assignment: CDR1 MNHEY and CDR2 SVGEGT. CDR3 amino acids: CASSLFRDRVDEQYF. CDR3 nucleotide sequence: TGTGCCAGCAGTTTATTCCGGGACAGGGTAGACGAGCAGTACTTC.

J is TRBJ2-1 and V is TRBV12-3 or TRBV12-4; TRBD2 aligns across 12 bases. The CDR3 has 21 residues. J was trimmed by 3 bases and V by 4 bases; bases with no gene match: 19. This CDR3 reads CASSSFFRTSGEDPLYNEQFF. The CDR3 nucleotides are TGTGCCAGCAGTTCTTTCTTTAGGACTAGCGGGGAGGACCCCCTCTACAATGAGCAGTTCTTC.

This rearrangement joins TRBV12-3 or TRBV12-4 to TRBJ2-1; unclear D gene. V gave up 5 bases and J gave up 0 bases, with 5 bases separating them. The CDR3 contains 13 residues. The CDR3 protein is CASSLSSYNEQFF. In DNA form, the CDR3 reads TGTGCCAGCAGTCTCAGCTCCTACAATGAGCAGTTCTTC.

This chain uses TRBV5-4 with TRBJ2-1; a possible D gene is TRBD2 (5 bases). Trimming left V 5 bases short and J 7 bases short, with 10 bases between. Germline CDR1 is SGHNT and CDR2 is YYREEE (reference sequence). The CDR3 sequence is 12 residues long. In DNA, the CDR3 is TGTGCCAGCAGTTACTCGGGAAATGAGCAGTTCTTC. Its protein product is CASSYSGNEQFF.

DNA of the CDR3: TGTGCCAGCCTTAGCGGGGCCAGCTCCTACGAGCAGTACTTC. Protein: CASLSGASSYEQYF. J is TRBJ2-7 and V is TRBV2; 8 positions match TRBD2. V shed 8 bases, J shed 0 bases, and the junction held 6 bases outside the gene matches. The CDR3 sequence is 14 residues long. Germline loops: CDR1 SNHLY, CDR2 FYNNEI.

The chain carries TRBV9 and TRBJ2-3; D unresolved. Germline assignment: CDR1 SGDLS and CDR2 YYNGEE. The ends were cut back, 3 bases at V and 2 bases at J, with 7 bases in the middle. CDR3 length: 13 amino acids. Here the CDR3 DNA reads TGTGCCAGCAGCGAACAGCTCACAGATACGCAGTATTTT. It translates to CASSEQLTDTQYF.

The CDR3, as DNA: TGTGCCAGTAGTTTCTCAGGGTTCGAAGTCAGGTCCCATGAGCAGTTCTTC. Its translation: CASSFSGFEVRSHEQFF. The chain couples TRBV19 to TRBJ2-1, with a weak D call TRBD1 (5 bases). Germline V gene sequence: CDR1 LNHDA, CDR2 SQIVND (reference sequence). The V gene lost 5 bases and the J gene lost 8 bases, with 25 bases spanning the gap. This CDR3 is 17 amino acids long.